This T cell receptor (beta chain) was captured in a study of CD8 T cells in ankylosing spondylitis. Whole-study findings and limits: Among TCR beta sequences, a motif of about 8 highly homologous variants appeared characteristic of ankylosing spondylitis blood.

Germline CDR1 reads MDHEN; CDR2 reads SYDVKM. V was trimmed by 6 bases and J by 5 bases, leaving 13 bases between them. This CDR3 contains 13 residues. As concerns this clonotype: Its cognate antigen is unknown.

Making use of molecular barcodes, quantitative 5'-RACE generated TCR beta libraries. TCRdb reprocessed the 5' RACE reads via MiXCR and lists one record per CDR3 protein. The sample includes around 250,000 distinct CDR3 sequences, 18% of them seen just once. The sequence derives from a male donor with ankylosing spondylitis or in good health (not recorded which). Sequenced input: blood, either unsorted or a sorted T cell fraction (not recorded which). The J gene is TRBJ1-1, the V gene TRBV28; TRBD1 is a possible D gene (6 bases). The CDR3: CASRDPGETEAFF. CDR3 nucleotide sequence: TGTGCCAGCAGGGACCCAGGGGAAACTGAAGCTTTCTTT.